The 15 T cell receptor beta chains presented below share a single source sample, sequenced in a study of neurological immune-mediated disorders. Time point indicated: technical triplicate 3. TCRdb independently ran MiXCR on the 5' RACE reads; one entry per CDR3 protein. The profile shows about 44,000 distinct CDR3 sequences, 20% to 25% of them singletons. Sequenced material: PBMCs. These receptors came from a man in his 60s with HTLV-1-associated myelopathy (HAM/TSP).

The chain links TRBV7-2 to TRBJ2-1, with a weak D call TRBD1 (6 bases). Germline CDR1 and CDR2: SGHTA and FQGNSA. The CDR3 covers 12 residues. Trimming removed 5 bases at V and 7 bases at J, with 9 bases between. As DNA, the CDR3 is TGTGCCAGCAGCCTCAGGGGAAATGAGCAGTTCTTC. Residues: CASSLRGNEQFF.

This clonotype was detected many times. This chain links TRBV4-2 with TRBJ1-2; D is possibly TRBD1 (5 bases). Germline CDR1 LGHNA, CDR2 YNFKEQ. The CDR3 covers 17 residues. V was shortened by 3 bases and J by 2 bases, with 19 bases between the two germline ends. CDR3 residues: CASSQDQVLGGNYGYTF. The CDR3 bases are TGTGCCAGCAGCCAGGATCAGGTCCTGGGGGGAAACTATGGCTACACCTTC.

This clonotype qualifies as medium-sized. The rearrangement joins TRBV4-1 to TRBJ2-5; 7 bases match TRBD1. V shed 0 bases, J shed 4 bases, and the junction held 5 bases outside the gene matches. Germline V gene sequence: CDR1 MGHRA, CDR2 YSYEKL. The length of the CDR3 is 15 residues. Here the CDR3 DNA reads TGCGCCAGCAGCCAAGATCCGGGACAGCCAGAGACCCAGTACTTC. The encoded protein is CASSQDPGQPETQYF.

This clonotype was recorded at least ten times. The chain joins TRBV20-1 to TRBJ2-1, with D tentatively TRBD1 (5 bases). Germline assignment: CDR1 DFQATT and CDR2 SNEGSKA (reference sequence). CDR3 length: 13 residues. V was shortened by 5 bases and J by 6 bases, with 14 bases between the two germline ends. CDR3 amino acids: CSARRDSSNEQFF. DNA of the CDR3: TGCAGTGCTCGAAGAGACAGCTCCAATGAGCAGTTCTTC.

In this sample, this clonotype turned up many times. V gene TRBV7-2 combines with J gene TRBJ2-1, with 9 nucleotides matching TRBD2. CDR3 size: 15 residues. Trimming took 8 bases from V and 6 from J; bases not matched to a gene: 11. Germline V gives CDR1 SGHTA, CDR2 FQGNSA. CDR3 sequence reads: CASDTFSGSPNEQFF. In nucleotides, the CDR3 is TGTGCCAGCGACACTTTTAGCGGGAGTCCCAATGAGCAGTTCTTC.

CDR3 nucleotide sequence: TGTGCCAGCAGGGCTAGCGGCAGGGGGGAGACCCAGTACTTC. It translates to CASRASGRGETQYF. V is TRBV21-1 and J is TRBJ2-5; TRBD2, the table's D call, lacks a check against the DNA. TRBV21-1 is a pseudogene segment. The CDR3 runs to 14 residues.

This clonotype has at least ten counts. The chain joins TRBV12-3 or TRBV12-4 to TRBJ1-5; 7 positions agree with TRBD1. This CDR3 is built from 13 residues. Trimming removed 6 bases from V and 1 base from J; junction bases left unmatched: 0. The CDR3: CASRQGSNQPQHF. DNA of the CDR3: TGTGCCAGCAGACAGGGGAGCAATCAGCCCCAGCATTTT.

This clonotype was seen at least ten times. The chain combines TRBV5-1 with TRBJ2-7; TRBD1 aligns across 9 bases. This CDR3 is 14 amino acids long. Germline assignment: CDR1 SGHRS and CDR2 YFSETQ. Germline trimming cut 3 bases from V and 2 bases from J; bases unmatched to any gene: 3. CDR3 sequence reads: CASSSGTGTYEQYF. Here the CDR3 DNA reads TGCGCCAGCAGCTCCGGGACAGGGACCTACGAGCAGTACTTC.

In DNA, the CDR3 is TGTGCCAGCAGCGTAGCCCCATCGGGAAACCATGGAAACACCATATATTTT. Amino acid sequence: CASSVAPSGNHGNTIYF. This sequence joins TRBV9 and TRBJ1-3; D call uncertain. The V end lost 0 bases, the J end lost 3 bases, and 16 bases lay between the germline ends. The germline V gene has CDR1 SGDLS and CDR2 YYNGEE. The CDR3 loop spans 17 amino acids.

This clonotype was seen just once. This sequence joins TRBV11-2 and TRBJ2-5; D is perhaps TRBD1 (5 bases). The CDR3 consists of 16 residues. Trimming left V 1 base short and J 0 bases short, with 12 bases between. CDR1 is SGHAT and CDR2 is FQNNGV in the germline V gene. CDR3 protein: CASSLGHRRYQETQYF. Here the CDR3 DNA reads TGTGCCAGCAGCTTAGGGCACAGGCGGTACCAAGAGACCCAGTACTTC.

This chain joins TRBV5-1 and TRBJ2-1; D may be TRBD2 (5 bases). Germline V gives CDR1 SGHRS, CDR2 YFSETQ. The CDR3 is made up of 16 amino acids. Trimming cost V 1 base and J 7 bases, with 18 bases left between them. The CDR3: CASSLYHARAFNEQFF. DNA of the CDR3: TGCGCCAGCAGCTTGTATCACGCGAGGGCCTTTAATGAGCAGTTCTTC.

This clonotype was recorded only once. The V call is TRBV29-1, the J call TRBJ2-4; D call uncertain. Trimming removed 5 bases at V and 6 bases at J, with 17 bases between. The CDR3 is made up of 14 amino acids. Germline V gene lookup returns CDR1 SQVTM and CDR2 ANQGSEA. CDR3 loop: CSVCSPASRNIQYF. The CDR3 DNA sequence: TGCAGCGTTTGTAGCCCGGCATCCCGAAACATTCAGTACTTC.

This clonotype was observed at least ten times. The V and J genes are TRBV7-2 and TRBJ1-1; D possibly corresponds to TRBD1 (6 bases). Trimming left V 2 bases short and J 4 bases short, with 8 bases between. The CDR3 is 13 residues long. CDR1 is SGHTA, CDR2 FQGNSA, per germline. The CDR3 nucleotides are TGTGCCAGCAGCTTAACAGGGTTCACTGAAGCTTTCTTT. This sequence encodes CASSLTGFTEAFF.

A note on this clonotype: This may arise from a read error, as a much more abundant clone is one base away. The CDR3 does not end in the conserved phenylalanine or tryptophan, so this is likely a read error. This chain connects TRBV6-2 or TRBV6-3 to TRBJ2-5; D ambiguous. Trimming took off 8 bases at V and 4 bases at J, with 11 bases between the two ends. In germline, CDR1 is MNHEY, CDR2 SVGEGT. This CDR3 has 12 residues. The CDR3: CASASGGETQYL. The CDR3 DNA reads TGTGCCAGCGCGTCGGGTGGAGAGACCCAGTACTTA.

This clonotype occurred many times. V usage is TRBV29-1 and J usage is TRBJ1-1, with 8 positions matching TRBD1. Trimming cost V 6 bases and J 7 bases; bases outside gene matches: 10. The CDR3 spans 13 residues. The germline V gene encodes CDR1 SQVTM and CDR2 ANQGSEA. CDR3 region: CSVWTGIMGEAFF. The DNA for the CDR3 is TGCAGCGTCTGGACAGGGATCATGGGTGAAGCTTTCTTT.